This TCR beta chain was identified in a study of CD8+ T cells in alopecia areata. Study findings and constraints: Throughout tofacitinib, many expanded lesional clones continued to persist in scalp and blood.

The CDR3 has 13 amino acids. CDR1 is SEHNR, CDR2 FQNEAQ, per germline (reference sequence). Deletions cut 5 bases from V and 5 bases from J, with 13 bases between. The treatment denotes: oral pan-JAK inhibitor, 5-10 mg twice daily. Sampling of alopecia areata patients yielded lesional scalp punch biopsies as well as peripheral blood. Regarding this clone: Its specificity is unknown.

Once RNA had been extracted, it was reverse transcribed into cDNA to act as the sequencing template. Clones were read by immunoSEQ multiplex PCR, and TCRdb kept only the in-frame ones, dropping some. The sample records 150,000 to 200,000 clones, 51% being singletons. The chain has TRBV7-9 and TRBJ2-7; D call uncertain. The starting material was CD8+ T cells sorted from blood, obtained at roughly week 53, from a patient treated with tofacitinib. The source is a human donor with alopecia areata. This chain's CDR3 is CASSPPSVDEQYF. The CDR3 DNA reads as TGTGCCAGCAGCCCGCCGTCGGTGGACGAGCAGTACTTC.